This T cell receptor beta chain emerged from a study of T cells in localized non-small cell lung cancer (dated by TCRdb to about 2020). Context from the whole study: Comparing tumors with uninvolved tumor-adjacent lungs, the study looked at the T cell repertoires of 236 patients with early-stage NSCLC. All 250 or so NSCLC patients in the cohort were treatment-naive and had localized lung tumors that were resected. NSCLC patients had a mean age of approximately 66 years, and more than 120 were male and about a hundred female. Results the study describes overall, beyond this receptor: Because multi-region tumor sequencing was not performed, intratumor heterogeneity could not be ruled out. Higher T cell density in blood was associated with longer overall survival, whereas higher clonality in adjacent lung was associated with shorter survival. Because the study design was exploratory, TCR variables were selected using unadjusted p-values without false-discovery rate correction. The highest T cell clonality was observed in uninvolved tumor-adjacent lung, where clonality exceeded that of tumor, suggesting that antigenic responses were more focused in uninvolved tumor-adjacent lung. Of the top 100 tumor clones, a median of roughly 56 were detected in paired uninvolved adjacent lung; some 28 were also among that lung's top 100.

Trimming leaves V shorter by 7 bases and J shorter by 2 bases, with the junction holding 7 bases beyond the gene matches. The CDR1 and CDR2 encoded by the germline V gene (reference sequence) are LNHDA and SQIVND. The CDR3 spans 15 residues, from the cysteine through the phenylalanine. The retained sequence is limited to the CDR3, 45 bases, with the frame set at the first base. Two independent pathologists confirmed that the uninvolved adjacent lung, which was taken at least 2 cm from the tumor margin, was free of atypia. At diagnosis, tumor, uninvolved tumor-adjacent lung and peripheral blood were collected and then preserved as a mix of FFPE and fresh-frozen material. Comments on this clone: It has no known antigen specificity. Base qualities are not recorded, but no much larger clone differs from it by a single base.

TCR beta CDR3 regions were sequenced from DNA using the immunoSEQ Assay. In the paper's pipeline: T cell density was computed as TCR beta template counts normalized to usable DNA estimated by amplifying housekeeping genes. The preseqR package was used to estimate richness by extrapolating to 400,000 templates for PBMC samples and to 120,000 templates for tissue samples. Clonality was taken to be one minus Pielou's evenness. Tissue-enriched TCRs were identified by differential abundance testing using productive amino-acid clonotypes, minimum total count 5 and alpha 0.1. Repertoire overlap between compartments was quantified with the Jaccard Index and Morisita Overlap Index. GLIPH grouped TCR beta CDR3s together with public tetramer-defined viral CDR3s, and a viral motif had to include at least three viral sequences and show V-gene enrichment. TCRdb limited this immuneACCESS table to in-frame rearrangements with V and J called. A share of clones is missing; checked studies link under half to unresolved V genes, and the rest is unexplained. That table furnishes V, J and clone size, whereas the DNA furnished D and trimming. This sample gives roughly 1,600 clones in total; about a fifth of them show up just once. Together, the top ten hold approximately 16% of the sample.

In this chain, TRBV19 is recombined with TRBJ2-3; 9 bases in the junction line up with TRBD2. The TCR sequence derives from a female donor older than 55 with stage I lung adenocarcinoma. This specimen consisted of normal lung tissue next to the tumor, obtained before any cancer treatment. The CDR3 protein: CASNPSGKDTDTQYF. In nucleotide form, the sequence is TGTGCCAGTAACCCTAGCGGGAAAGACACAGATACGCAGTATTTT.